The present T cell receptor beta chain was sequenced within a study of blood T cell repertoires in COVID-19. Study in general: T cells, B-cell-depleted T cells, or PBMCs supplied cDNA or gDNA.

Authors' methods: It was from reference gene primer amplification that nucleated cell counts were estimated. Assay: immunoSEQ multiplex PCR; the TCRdb copy retains only in-frame clones and omits some. D and trimming come from the DNA, and the V and J calls and clone size come from that table. The table has roughly 42,000 clones, 70% to 90% seen once. The germline CDR1 and CDR2 sequences are SGHKS and YYEKEE (reference sequence). The V and J ends lost 0 bases and 4 bases, in that order; junction bases with no gene match: 9. This CDR3 contains 17 residues. Material: peripheral blood. The sequence came from a human donor in a cohort sampled during active COVID-19. The genes are TRBV5-5 and TRBJ2-5, with TRBD2 matching 10 bases. DNA for the CDR3: TGTGCCAGCAGCTTGGCCCCTAGCGGGAGAGGAGGAGAGACCCAGTACTTC. Translating gives CASSLAPSGRGGETQYF.